Sequencing of this T cell receptor (beta chain) was carried out in a study of blood T cell repertoires in COVID-19. Study-wide context: Both acute and convalescent COVID-19 samples were obtained from the United States, Italy and Spain. T cells, B-cell-depleted T cells, or PBMCs provided the cDNA or gDNA that served as material.

Under the authors' procedure: Estimated nucleated cell counts came from reference gene primer amplification. Data came from immunoSEQ multiplex PCR; TCRdb stores just in-frame clones and leaves some out. V, J and clone size reflect that table, while D and trimming were determined from the DNA. Of approximately 260,000 clones listed, roughly 83% were seen once; the top ten hold roughly a tenth. CDR3 size: 15 residues. Germline CDR1 SGDLS, CDR2 YYNGEE. Trimming removed 4 bases from V and 4 bases from J; junction bases left unmatched: 6. V usage is TRBV9 and J usage is TRBJ1-4; TRBD1 matches 8 bases. This clonotype was sampled from a woman older than 75 with acute or convalescent COVID-19. Sequencing was done on a sample of peripheral blood. CDR3 protein: CASSRQGLGNEKLFF. Here the CDR3 DNA reads TGTGCCAGCAGCAGACAGGGGCTGGGTAATGAAAAACTGTTTTTT.